This T cell receptor beta chain came from a study of T cell responses to AZD1222 COVID-19 vaccine. Study findings and constraints: The breadth and depth of Spike-specific TCRs increased once two AZD1222 doses had been given.

Looked up from germline, CDR1 is MRHNA and CDR2 is SNTAGT. This CDR3 spans 15 amino acids. With 0 bases clipped from V and 7 bases from J, the junction kept 2 bases outside the gene matches. Sequenced by immunoSEQ multiplex PCR; TCRdb stores in-frame clones only, minus some. The sample holds about 140,000 clones, 90% seen once. As regards this clone: The antigen remains undetermined.

The chain has TRBV6-4 and TRBJ2-1; TRBD2 agrees at 11 bases. The material was peripheral blood, obtained on day 0 of AZD1222 vaccination. The source of this sequence is an adult in good health. This CDR3 reads CASSDSSGGGNEQFF. Written as DNA, the CDR3 is TGTGCCAGCAGTGACTCTAGCGGGGGGGGAAATGAGCAGTTCTTC.